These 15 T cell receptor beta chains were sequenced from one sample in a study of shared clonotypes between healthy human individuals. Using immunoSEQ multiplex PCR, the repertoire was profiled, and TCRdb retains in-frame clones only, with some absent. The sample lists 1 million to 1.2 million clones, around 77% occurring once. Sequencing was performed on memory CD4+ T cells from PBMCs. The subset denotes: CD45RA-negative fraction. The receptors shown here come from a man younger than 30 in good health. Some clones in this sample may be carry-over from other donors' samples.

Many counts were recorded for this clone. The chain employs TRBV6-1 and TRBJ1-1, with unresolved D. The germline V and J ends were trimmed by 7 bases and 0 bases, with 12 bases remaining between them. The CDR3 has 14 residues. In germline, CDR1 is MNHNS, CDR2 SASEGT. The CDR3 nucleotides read TGTGCCAGCACCATAGGGCCTATGAACACTGAAGCTTTCTTT. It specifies CASTIGPMNTEAFF.

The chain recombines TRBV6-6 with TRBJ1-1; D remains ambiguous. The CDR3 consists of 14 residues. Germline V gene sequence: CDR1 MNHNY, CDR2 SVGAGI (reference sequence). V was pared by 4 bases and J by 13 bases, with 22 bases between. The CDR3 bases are TGTGCCAGCAGTTCCGAGAACCCTTTTCGAAAGGTTTTCTTT. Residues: CASSSENPFRKVFF.

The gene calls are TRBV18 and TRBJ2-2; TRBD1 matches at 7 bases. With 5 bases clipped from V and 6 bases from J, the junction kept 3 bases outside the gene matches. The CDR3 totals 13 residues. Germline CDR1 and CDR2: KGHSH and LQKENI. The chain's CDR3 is CASSSQGAGELFF. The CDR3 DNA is TGTGCCAGCTCATCGCAGGGGGCCGGGGAGCTGTTTTTT.

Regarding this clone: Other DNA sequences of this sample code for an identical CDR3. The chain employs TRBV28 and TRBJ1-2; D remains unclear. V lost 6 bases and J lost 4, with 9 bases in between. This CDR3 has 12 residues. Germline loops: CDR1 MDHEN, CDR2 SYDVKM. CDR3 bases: TGTGCCAGCAGCTACTACGGCTATGGCTACACCTTC. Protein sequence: CASSYYGYGYTF.

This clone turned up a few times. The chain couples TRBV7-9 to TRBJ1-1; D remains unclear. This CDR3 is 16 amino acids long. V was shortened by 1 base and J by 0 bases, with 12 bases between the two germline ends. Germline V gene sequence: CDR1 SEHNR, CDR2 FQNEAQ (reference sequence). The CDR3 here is CASSLGAGRLNTEAFF. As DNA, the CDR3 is TGTGCCAGCAGCTTAGGGGCTGGACGTCTGAACACTGAAGCTTTCTTT.

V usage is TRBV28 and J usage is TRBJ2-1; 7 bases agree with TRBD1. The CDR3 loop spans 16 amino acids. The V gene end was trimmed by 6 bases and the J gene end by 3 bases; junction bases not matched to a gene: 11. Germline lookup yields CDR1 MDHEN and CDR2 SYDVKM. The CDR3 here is CASRLLGNRGYNEQFF. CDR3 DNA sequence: TGTGCCAGCAGACTTTTGGGGAACAGGGGCTACAATGAGCAGTTCTTC. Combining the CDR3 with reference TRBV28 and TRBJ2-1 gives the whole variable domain DVKVTQSSRYLVKRTGEKVFLECVQDMDHENMFWYRQDPGLGLRLIYFSYDVKMKEKGDIPEGYSVSREKKERFSLILESASTNQTSMYLCASRLLGNRGYNEQFFGPGTRLTVL.

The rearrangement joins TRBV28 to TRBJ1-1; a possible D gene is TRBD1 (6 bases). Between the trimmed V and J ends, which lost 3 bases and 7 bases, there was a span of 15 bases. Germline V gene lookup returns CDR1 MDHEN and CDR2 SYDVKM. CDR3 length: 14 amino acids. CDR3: CASSFGGRASEAFF. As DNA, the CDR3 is TGTGCCAGCAGTTTCGGGGGGCGAGCAAGTGAAGCTTTCTTT.

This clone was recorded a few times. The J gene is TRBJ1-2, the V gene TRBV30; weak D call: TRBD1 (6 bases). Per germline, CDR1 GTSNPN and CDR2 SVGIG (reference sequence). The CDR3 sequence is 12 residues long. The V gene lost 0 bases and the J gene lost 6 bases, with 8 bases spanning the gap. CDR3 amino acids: CAWSVEGDGYTF. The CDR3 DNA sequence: TGTGCCTGGAGTGTCGAGGGGGATGGCTACACCTTC.

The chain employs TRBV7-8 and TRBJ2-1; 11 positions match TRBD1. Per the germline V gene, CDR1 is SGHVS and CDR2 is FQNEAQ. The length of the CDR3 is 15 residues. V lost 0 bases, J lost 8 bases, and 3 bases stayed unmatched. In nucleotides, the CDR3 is TGTGCCAGCAGCTTAGCGGGACAGGGGGAACATGAGCAGTTCTTC. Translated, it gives CASSLAGQGEHEQFF.

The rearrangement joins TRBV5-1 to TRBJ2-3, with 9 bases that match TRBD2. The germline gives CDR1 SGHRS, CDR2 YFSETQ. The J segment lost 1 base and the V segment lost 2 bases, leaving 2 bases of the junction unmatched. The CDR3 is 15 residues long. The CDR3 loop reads CASSFIAGGTDTQYF. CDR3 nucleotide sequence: TGCGCCAGCAGCTTTATAGCGGGAGGCACAGATACGCAGTATTTT.

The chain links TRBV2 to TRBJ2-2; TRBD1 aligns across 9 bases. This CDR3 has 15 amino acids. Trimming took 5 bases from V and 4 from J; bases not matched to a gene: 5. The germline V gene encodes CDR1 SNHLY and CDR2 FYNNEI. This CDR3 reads CASSLDRGSTGELFF. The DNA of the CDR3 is TGTGCCAGCAGTTTGGACAGGGGTAGCACCGGGGAGCTGTTTTTT.

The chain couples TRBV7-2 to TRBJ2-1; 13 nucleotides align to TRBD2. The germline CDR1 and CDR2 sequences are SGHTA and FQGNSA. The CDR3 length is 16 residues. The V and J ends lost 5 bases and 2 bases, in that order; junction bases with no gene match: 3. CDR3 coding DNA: TGTGCCAGCAGCCCGGGACTAGCGGGACCCTACAATGAGCAGTTCTTC. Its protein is CASSPGLAGPYNEQFF. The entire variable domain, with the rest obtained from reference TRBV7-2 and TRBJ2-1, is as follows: GAGVSQSPSNKVTEKGKDVELRCDPISGHTALYWYRQSLGQGLEFLIYFQGNSAPDKSGLPSDRFSAERTGGSVSTLTIQRTQQEDSAVYLCASSPGLAGPYNEQFFGPGTRLTVL.

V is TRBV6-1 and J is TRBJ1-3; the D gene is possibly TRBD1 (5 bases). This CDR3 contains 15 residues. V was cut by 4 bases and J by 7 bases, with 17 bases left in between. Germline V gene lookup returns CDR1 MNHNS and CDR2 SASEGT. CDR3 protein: CASSGGTELRNTIYF. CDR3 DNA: TGTGCCAGCAGTGGCGGGACGGAGCTTAGGAACACCATATATTTT.

The CDR3 DNA reads TGTGCCAGCAGCCAATACACGGGGGCAGAGACCCAGTACTTC. The encoded protein is CASSQYTGAETQYF. V usage is TRBV4-2 and J usage is TRBJ2-5; D may match TRBD1 or TRBD2 (6 bases each). The V gene's germline CDR1 is LGHNA and CDR2 YNFKEQ. V lost 2 bases and J lost 4, with 11 bases in between. The CDR3 has 14 amino acids.

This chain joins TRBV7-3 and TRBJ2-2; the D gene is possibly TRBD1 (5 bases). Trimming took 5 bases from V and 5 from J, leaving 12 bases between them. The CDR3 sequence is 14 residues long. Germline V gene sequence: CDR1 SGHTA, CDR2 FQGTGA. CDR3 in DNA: TGTGCCAGCAGCCCCGGTGGGGCGACCGGGGAGCTGTTTTTT. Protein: CASSPGGATGELFF.